This T cell receptor beta chain was obtained from a study of cytotoxic CD8 clonotypes in ibrutinib-treated CLL. Background on the study: Following a median approximately eleven months of treatment, with a range of 6 to 36, response samples were taken.

The protocol was immunoSEQ multiplex PCR, while the TCRdb copy is restricted to in-frame clones and leaves out a portion. The sample gives more than 12,000 clones, about 60% of which show up once; about an eighth is in the top ten. Remarks on this clone: What it recognizes is unknown.

General observations from the study: Once treatment began, public clonotypes, which were uncommon, contracted or stayed stable. Sustained-remission and progressing patients were not sampled at matched times. Clonality grew at ibrutinib response; at progression, it decreased back toward baseline.

The sample in question was PBMCs, obtained before ibrutinib treatment. The clonotype originates from a human donor with chronic lymphocytic leukemia.

The CDR3 bases are TGTGCCAGCAGTTTATTGAGGGAAAAACTTTCCTACGAGCAGTACTTC. Translating it yields CASSLLREKLSYEQYF. The genes are TRBV27 and TRBJ2-7; possibly TRBD2 for D (5 bases). The CDR3 is 16 residues long. V lost 1 base, J lost 1 base, and 14 bases lay in between. Germline assignment: CDR1 MNHEY and CDR2 SMNVEV (reference sequence).